This TCR beta chain was profiled in a study of blood T cell repertoires in COVID-19. The wider study: The study drew acute and convalescent COVID-19 samples from the United States, Italy and Spain.

The data were produced by immunoSEQ multiplex PCR, yet TCRdb's version contains in-frame clones alone and is incomplete. The data contain a few hundred thousand clones, about 90% of them singletons. This clone has just one count. Sequenced input: peripheral blood. The sequence derives from a woman between 45 and 60 years old with COVID-19, enrolled during active disease.

CDR3 sequence reads: CASSLGIDGRKAYEQYF. The CDR3, as DNA: TGCGCCAGCAGCCTGGGTATTGACGGCAGGAAAGCCTACGAGCAGTACTTC. The chain has TRBV5-1 and TRBJ2-7; D gene uncertain. The V end was cut by 4 bases, the J end by 2 bases, with 22 bases between. Per the germline V gene, CDR1 is SGHRS and CDR2 is YFSETQ. CDR3 size: 17 residues.